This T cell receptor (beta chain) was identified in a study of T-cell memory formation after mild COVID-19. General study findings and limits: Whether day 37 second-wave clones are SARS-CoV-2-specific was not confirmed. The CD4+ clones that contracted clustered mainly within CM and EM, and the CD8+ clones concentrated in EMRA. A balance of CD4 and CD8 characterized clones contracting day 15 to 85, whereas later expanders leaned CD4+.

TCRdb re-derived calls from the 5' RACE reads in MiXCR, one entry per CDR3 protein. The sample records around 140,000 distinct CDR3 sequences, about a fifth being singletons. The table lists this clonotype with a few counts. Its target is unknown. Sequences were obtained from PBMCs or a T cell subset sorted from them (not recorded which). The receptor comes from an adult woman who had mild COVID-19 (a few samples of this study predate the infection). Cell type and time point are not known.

CDR3 sequence (DNA): TGCGCCAGCAGCCCGAAGGTACTAGCGGGGGGGCCCCAAGAGACCCAGTACTTC. It yields the protein CASSPKVLAGGPQETQYF. This chain links TRBV4-1 with TRBJ2-5; 13 bases fit TRBD2. V lost 4 bases to trimming and J lost 1 base; unmatched junction nucleotides: 9. The germline CDR1 and CDR2 sequences are MGHRA and YSYEKL. The CDR3 sequence is 18 residues long.